The sequence of this TCR beta chain was determined in a study of Ad26.COV2.S vaccination and SARS-CoV-2 variants. Notes on the study in general: Substantial response breadth was reportedly seen for spike-specific CD8+ and CD4+ T cells after vaccination.

Treatment described: around 19 received Ad26.COV2.S at low or high dose, single or two shots; 5 received placebo; per-sample allocation not given. Vaccine and placebo recipients were sampled on day 63 after the first injection. Data came from immunoSEQ multiplex PCR; TCRdb stores just in-frame clones and leaves some out. In the table there are approximately 300,000 clones, around four fifths of which are singletons. Comment on this clone: Its antigen is not known.

The receptor was derived from a person aged 18 to 59 who received the Ad26.COV2.S COVID-19 vaccine or a placebo. This specimen consisted of peripheral blood, obtained in a trial of Ad26.COV2.S vaccine versus placebo.

Here the CDR3 DNA reads TGTGCCAGCAGCTTAGCCAGTAACTATGGCTACACCTTC. Translating gives CASSLASNYGYTF. This chain connects TRBV11-2 to TRBJ1-2; D remains ambiguous. Germline CDR1 reads SGHAT; CDR2 reads FQNNGV. This CDR3 has 13 residues. V was shortened by 1 base and J by 1 base, with 4 bases between the two germline ends.